Listed below are T cell receptor beta chains from one sample, sequenced in a study of chemoradiotherapy in HPV16-positive cancers. The table came from immunoSEQ multiplex PCR; TCRdb's copy has only in-frame clones and leaves some out. The top ten clones hold 1.1% of a sample with approximately 12,000 clones, 81% of them seen once. The sample was gathered from a patient who underwent chemoradiotherapy. These receptors came from a human donor with HPV-associated anogenital cancer. The CDR3 runs from the conserved cysteine through the conserved F or W.

>TRBJ1-6|TRBV9
CASSKDPTGRNSPLHF
>TRBJ2-3|TRBV19
CASSISSGVPTDTQYF
>TRBJ2-7|TRBV18
CASSPLSGQYHEQYF
>TRBJ1-2|TRBV30
CAWTGGQNYGYTF
>TRBJ1-6|TRBV27
CASRGRNRNYNSPLHF
>TRBJ1-4|TRBV11-2
CASTHDGGEKLFF
>TRBJ2-5|TRBV28
CASRLPGQGVEETQYF
>TRBJ1-4|TRBV5-1
CASSLSEKLFF
>TRBJ1-1|TRBV4-1
CASSSQETGNTEAFF
>TRBJ1-5|TRBV6-4
CASGTGGDRNQPQHF
>TRBJ1-6|TRBV29-1
CSVRGTAEGPLHF
>TRBJ2-1|TRBV2
CASRGGTGAPNEQFF
>TRBJ1-1|TRBV29-1
CSVPKTDGTLNTEAFF
>TRBJ2-2|TRBV7-3
CASSLRTIEDTGELFF
>TRBJ1-1|TRBV11-2
CASSLDRTANTEAFF
>TRBJ1-4|TRBV11-2
CASSSQLGENEKLFF
>TRBJ2-1|TRBV4-1
CASSRWDRYNEQFF
>TRBJ1-4|TRBV5-1
CASSATPGQALNEKLFF
>TRBJ2-2|TRBV7-2
CASSQGRNTGELFF
>TRBJ1-2|TRBV6-5
CASSATDYGYTF
>TRBJ2-2|TRBV4-3
CASSQAITGLGMRNTGELFF
>TRBJ2-6|TRBV28
CASSPLRGSQASGANVLTF
>TRBJ1-5|TRBV7-8
CASSSTGISNQPQHF
>TRBJ2-5|TRBV5-1
CASSLEQAQETQYF
>TRBJ2-3|TRBV7-6
CASSPGVAGDTQYF
>TRBJ1-1|TRBV19
CASSIDRDNEAFF
>TRBJ2-5|TRBV5-1
CASRNTGYQETQYF
>TRBJ2-2|TRBV7-3
CASSGNTGELFF
>TRBJ1-1|TRBV6-5
CASSYVGGPTEAFF
>TRBJ1-2|TRBV7-3
CASSLTAGAYSGYTF
>TRBJ2-7|TRBV2
CASSYRYEQYF
>TRBJ1-5|TRBV6-5
CASSLYRNQPQHF
>TRBJ1-5|TRBV19
CASSIFQELDQPQHF
>TRBJ2-5|TRBV4-2
CASSLSTGGTKETQYF
>TRBJ1-1|TRBV6-6
CASSHGTVSRYTEAFF
>TRBJ2-7|TRBV20-1
CSAPIDEQYF
>TRBJ1-2|TRBV11-3
CASSFRGQGLYGYTF
>TRBJ1-1|TRBV5-1
CASSSPGLGTEAFF
>TRBJ2-6|TRBV19
CATSRAGANVLTF
>TRBJ2-3|TRBV4-1
CASSHTPGLAGGNTDTQYF
>TRBJ1-2|TRBV23-1
CASSQPLRTDKNYGYTF
>TRBJ2-7|TRBV2
CASSEAGPYEQYF
>TRBJ2-1|TRBV6-5
CASRVGYPGQEFF
>TRBJ2-5|TRBV28
CASRDGGGTTQYF
>TRBJ2-6|TRBV4-3
CASSQVRGANVLTF
>TRBJ1-2|TRBV7-8
CASSSVQSNYGYTF
>TRBJ2-7|TRBV15
CATSRGGSSYEQYF